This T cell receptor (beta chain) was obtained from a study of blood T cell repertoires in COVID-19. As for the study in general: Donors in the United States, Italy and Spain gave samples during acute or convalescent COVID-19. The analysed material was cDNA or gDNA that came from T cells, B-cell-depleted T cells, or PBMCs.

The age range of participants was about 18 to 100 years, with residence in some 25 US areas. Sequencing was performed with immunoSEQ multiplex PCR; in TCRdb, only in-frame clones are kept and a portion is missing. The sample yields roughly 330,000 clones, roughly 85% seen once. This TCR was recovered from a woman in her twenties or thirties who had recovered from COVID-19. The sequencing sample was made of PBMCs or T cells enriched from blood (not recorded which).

In DNA, the CDR3 is TGTGCCAGCAGCGTACAGGGGTTCACTTCACCCCTCCACTTT. Protein product: CASSVQGFTSPLHF. The chain is built from TRBV27 and TRBJ1-6; TRBD1 agrees at 7 bases. J gave up 9 bases and V 6 bases, and 8 bases lay outside the gene matches. Germline lookup yields CDR1 MNHEY and CDR2 SMNVEV (reference sequence). CDR3 length: 14 amino acids.